What follows is one TCR beta chain and its context. Its antigen is as yet unknown. The sample originates from a study of graft-versus-host responses after intestinal transplantation. Across the study: Isolated intestinal, liver-intestinal, or multivisceral transplants had been given to the recipients.

Sequencing used immunoSEQ multiplex PCR; TCRdb keeps in-frame clones, though not all of them. Altogether about 100,000 clones are present, about 90% being singletons, with the ten largest covering about 0.9%. Study-wide points: The authors found GvH clones in recipient marrow, some appearing first in ileum or blood. Allograft clonal ratios (graft-versus-host to host-versus-graft) were high in patients who had graft-donor T cell macrochimerism.

Germline V CDR1 and CDR2: SGHRS, YFSETQ. The CDR3 contains 17 residues. The V gene lost 4 bases and the J gene lost 1 base, with 18 bases spanning the gap. Sequencing was performed on unstimulated CD4+ T cells sorted from spleen or lymph node cells, taken before transplant. This receptor was taken from a human donor who was the organ donor for an intestinal transplant. The chain is built from TRBV5-1 and TRBJ2-1, with a tentative D call TRBD2 (5 bases). This CDR3 is CASSLDFGEKSYNEQFF. CDR3 DNA: TGCGCCAGCAGCCTTGACTTTGGGGAGAAATCCTACAATGAGCAGTTCTTC.